This is a list of T cell receptor beta chains from one sample in a study of cytomegalovirus exposure and HLA in healthy donors. Some clones are missing from TCRdb's copy, which holds only in-frame ones; the method was immunoSEQ multiplex PCR. The sample gives approximately 86,000 clones, roughly three quarters of which show up once; around 2.9% is in the top ten. What was sequenced was PBMCs. Receptors were obtained from a man aged 40-55 years in good health and CMV-seronegative. Each CDR3 is given with its conserved first and last residue. D genes are given only for firm matches. A clone size is listed for some rows: how often the clone was seen (once, few, many), or a class if it is expanded.

abundance: few
d_gene: TRBD2
v_gene: TRBV13
len: 15
j_gene: TRBJ2-1
CDR3aa: CASSQGTSGVDEQFF
CDR3nt: TGTGCCAGCAGCCAAGGGACTAGCGGGGTTGATGAGCAGTTCTTC

abundance: -
d_gene: -
v_gene: TRBV5-1
len: 17
j_gene: TRBJ2-3
CDR3aa: CASSFGNSSAGTDTQYF
CDR3nt: TGCGCCAGCAGCTTCGGCAATTCTAGCGCCGGCACAGATACGCAGTATTTT

abundance: -
d_gene: -
v_gene: TRBV9
len: 13
j_gene: TRBJ1-2
CDR3aa: CASSGTRVGGYTF
CDR3nt: TGTGCCAGCAGCGGGACAAGGGTAGGCGGCTACACCTTC

abundance: -
d_gene: -
v_gene: TRBV9
len: 16
j_gene: TRBJ1-3
CDR3aa: CASSVGWLSSGNTIYF
CDR3nt: TGTGCCAGCAGCGTAGGTTGGTTGAGCTCTGGAAACACCATATATTTT

abundance: -
d_gene: -
v_gene: TRBV21-1
len: 20
j_gene: TRBJ2-7
CDR3aa: CASSKLKYGLAGGQSYEQYF
CDR3nt: TGTGCCAGCAGCAAACTCAAGTATGGACTAGCGGGGGGGCAGTCCTACGAGCAGTACTTC

abundance: once
d_gene: -
v_gene: TRBV5-4
len: 15
j_gene: TRBJ1-2
CDR3aa: CASRVGGAADHGYTF
CDR3nt: TGTGCCAGCAGAGTGGGGGGGGCCGCCGACCATGGCTACACCTTC

abundance: -
d_gene: -
v_gene: TRBV4-1
len: 15
j_gene: TRBJ1-4
CDR3aa: CASSQVGTPKEKLFF
CDR3nt: TGCGCCAGCAGCCAAGTAGGGACTCCCAAGGAAAAACTGTTTTTT

abundance: -
d_gene: -
v_gene: TRBV30
len: 14
j_gene: TRBJ1-3
CDR3aa: CAWTLGGAGNTIYF
CDR3nt: TGTGCCTGGACCCTAGGAGGAGCAGGAAACACCATATATTTT

abundance: once
d_gene: -
v_gene: TRBV25-1
len: 13
j_gene: TRBJ1-1
CDR3aa: CASSEQLNTEAFF
CDR3nt: TGTGCCAGCAGTGAGCAGTTGAACACTGAAGCTTTCTTT

abundance: once
d_gene: TRBD1
v_gene: TRBV7-9
len: 13
j_gene: TRBJ2-7
CDR3aa: CASSTRQGGEQYF
CDR3nt: TGTGCCAGCAGCACCCGACAGGGCGGGGAGCAGTACTTC

abundance: -
d_gene: TRBD1
v_gene: TRBV11-1
len: 14
j_gene: TRBJ1-2
CDR3aa: CASSAGTGDYGYTF
CDR3nt: TGTGCCAGCAGTGCCGGGACAGGGGACTATGGCTACACCTTC

abundance: -
d_gene: TRBD1
v_gene: TRBV7-8
len: 16
j_gene: TRBJ1-1
CDR3aa: CASSLLRTGGNTEAFF
CDR3nt: TGTGCCAGCAGCTTACTACGGACAGGCGGGAACACTGAAGCTTTCTTT

abundance: -
d_gene: -
v_gene: TRBV7-3
len: 15
j_gene: TRBJ1-5
CDR3aa: CASRTRTGCNQPQHF
CDR3nt: TGTGCCAGCAGGACCCGCACCGGGTGCAATCAGCCCCAGCATTTT

abundance: few
d_gene: -
v_gene: TRBV4-3
len: 18
j_gene: TRBJ1-3
CDR3aa: CASSQERGQALSGNTIYF
CDR3nt: TGCGCCAGCAGCCAAGAACGGGGTCAGGCGCTCTCTGGAAACACCATATATTTT

abundance: -
d_gene: -
v_gene: TRBV9
len: 13
j_gene: TRBJ2-3
CDR3aa: CASSPGGTDTQYF
CDR3nt: TGTGCCAGCAGCCCAGGAGGGACAGATACGCAGTATTTT

abundance: -
d_gene: -
v_gene: TRBV29-1
len: 14
j_gene: TRBJ2-7
CDR3aa: CSVKTGRGSYEQYF
CDR3nt: TGCAGCGTAAAGACAGGCCGAGGGTCCTACGAGCAGTACTTC

abundance: -
d_gene: TRBD2
v_gene: TRBV4-2
len: 16
j_gene: TRBJ2-3
CDR3aa: CASSQGTSGGTDTQYF
CDR3nt: TGTGCCAGCAGCCAAGGGACTAGCGGGGGCACAGATACGCAGTATTTT

abundance: -
d_gene: TRBD1
v_gene: TRBV7-3
len: 15
j_gene: TRBJ1-2
CDR3aa: CASSLTGTGYEGYTF
CDR3nt: TGTGCCAGCAGCTTAACCGGGACAGGGTATGAGGGCTACACCTTC

abundance: -
d_gene: -
v_gene: TRBV19
len: 15
j_gene: TRBJ2-6
CDR3aa: CASSIAGSGANVLTF
CDR3nt: TGTGCCAGTAGTATAGCAGGTTCTGGGGCCAACGTCCTGACTTTC

abundance: -
d_gene: TRBD1
v_gene: TRBV12-5
len: 14
j_gene: TRBJ2-3
CDR3aa: CASGLEGAADTQYF
CDR3nt: TGTGCTAGTGGTTTGGAGGGGGCGGCAGATACGCAGTATTTT